The 24 T cell receptor beta chains presented below share a single source sample, sequenced in a study of blood T cell repertoires in COVID-19. Using immunoSEQ multiplex PCR, the repertoire was profiled, and TCRdb retains in-frame clones only, with some absent. The repertoire consists of 75,000 to 90,000 clones, with approximately 82% occurring once and the leading ten covering roughly 10%. The specimen was peripheral blood. These receptors originate from a human donor in a cohort sampled during active COVID-19.

The V call is TRBV3-1 (or the pseudogene TRBV3-2), the J call TRBJ2-1; TRBD2 matches at 7 bases. Germline V gene data show CDR1 as LGHDT and CDR2 as YNNKEL (reference sequence). Trimming took 1 base from V and 5 from J; bases not matched to a gene: 14. This CDR3 has 18 residues. The CDR3 sequence: CASSQGWSGESRDNEQFF. In nucleotides, the CDR3 is TGTGCCAGCAGCCAAGGTTGGAGCGGGGAAAGCAGGGACAATGAGCAGTTCTTC.

The V and J genes are TRBV5-8 and TRBJ2-1, with unresolved D. This CDR3 has 17 residues. V shed 0 bases and J shed 4 bases, with 17 bases lying between them. The germline V gene encodes CDR1 SGHTS and CDR2 YDEGEE. DNA for the CDR3: TGTGCCAGCAGCTTGGTCTATAGCACTCGGTTTTACAATGAGCAGTTCTTC. Translated: CASSLVYSTRFYNEQFF.

The rearrangement uses TRBV19 and TRBJ2-3; 8 nucleotides align to TRBD2. The ends lost 6 bases at V and 0 bases at J; junction bases unmatched: 5. This CDR3 is built from 15 residues. Germline-derived CDR1 and CDR2 are LNHDA and SQIVND (reference sequence). As DNA, the CDR3 is TGTGCCAGTAGCGGGGGGGGCTTAAGCACAGATACGCAGTATTTT. Protein product: CASSGGGLSTDTQYF.

CDR3 protein: CASSVDRGSNQPQHF. The DNA for the CDR3 is TGTGCCAGTAGTGTCGACAGGGGAAGCAATCAGCCCCAGCATTTT. V and J are TRBV19 and TRBJ1-5; 8 bases agree with TRBD1. The CDR3 length is 15 residues. V trimming: 5 bases; J trimming: 1 base; junction bases outside the gene matches: 4. Germline assignment: CDR1 LNHDA and CDR2 SQIVND (reference sequence).

CDR3 amino acids: CASSSLVDRGRPYEQYF. The CDR3 DNA reads TGTGCCAGCAGTTCCTTAGTCGACAGGGGGCGCCCCTACGAGCAGTACTTC. The chain employs TRBV28 and TRBJ2-7, with 10 bases matching TRBD1. Germline V gene data show CDR1 as MDHEN and CDR2 as SYDVKM. The CDR3 loop spans 17 amino acids. J gave up 2 bases and V 4 bases, and 11 bases lay outside the gene matches.

This chain uses TRBV11-2 with TRBJ1-6; no firm D call. CDR3 length: 13 residues. Trimming took off 1 base at V and 6 bases at J, with 4 bases between the two ends. Germline lookup yields CDR1 SGHAT and CDR2 FQNNGV. For the CDR3, the DNA is TGTGCCAGCAGCTTAGCGGGTAATTCACCCCTCCACTTT. It is translated as CASSLAGNSPLHF.

The chain recombines TRBV27 with TRBJ2-7; 7 bases are shared with TRBD2. V trimming: 0 bases; J trimming: 2 bases; junction bases outside the gene matches: 4. The germline gives CDR1 MNHEY, CDR2 SMNVEV (reference sequence). CDR3 length: 15 residues. CDR3 region: CASSLSARGAYEQYF. CDR3 sequence (DNA): TGTGCCAGCAGTTTATCGGCCCGGGGGGCCTACGAGCAGTACTTC.

The V and J genes are TRBV19 and TRBJ1-2; tentatively, D is TRBD1 (6 bases). CDR3 length: 13 residues. Trimming removed 7 bases at V and 5 bases at J, with 14 bases between. CDR1 is LNHDA, CDR2 SQIVND, per germline (reference sequence). CDR3 sequence: CASIGTTSYGYTF. The CDR3 DNA sequence: TGTGCCAGTATCGGGACAACCTCATATGGCTACACCTTC.

This clone was seen just once. The chain uses TRBV20-1 and TRBJ1-1, with D unclear. This CDR3 comprises 11 residues. V was shortened by 6 bases and J by 5 bases, with 10 bases between the two germline ends. Germline lookup yields CDR1 DFQATT and CDR2 SNEGSKA (reference sequence). The CDR3 DNA reads as TGCAGTGCCTCCCCTAGGACTGAAGCTTTCTTT. The encoded protein is CSASPRTEAFF.

This clone was observed a handful of times. The V and J genes are TRBV28 and TRBJ1-5; D is perhaps TRBD1 (5 bases). This CDR3 has 12 residues. In germline, CDR1 is MDHEN, CDR2 SYDVKM. The V end lost 6 bases, the J end lost 4 bases, and 7 bases lay between the germline ends. CDR3 bases: TGTGCCAGCAGGACAGAGAATCAGCCCCAGCATTTT. Translated: CASRTENQPQHF.

The rearrangement links TRBV3-1 (or the pseudogene TRBV3-2) to TRBJ1-1, with TRBD1 matching over 7 bases. The CDR3 is made up of 15 amino acids. CDR1 LGHDT and CDR2 YNNKEL come from the germline V gene (reference sequence). V trimming: 1 base; J trimming: 0 bases; junction bases outside the gene matches: 2. CDR3 region: CASSQGDRMNTEAFF. In DNA form, the CDR3 reads TGTGCCAGCAGCCAAGGGGACAGAATGAACACTGAAGCTTTCTTT.

This clone was observed a single time. The gene calls are TRBV3-1 (or the pseudogene TRBV3-2) and TRBJ2-5; perhaps TRBD2 as D (6 bases). This CDR3 has 14 amino acids. The V gene lost 1 base and the J gene lost 3 bases, with 9 bases spanning the gap. Germline V gene lookup returns CDR1 LGHDT and CDR2 YNNKEL (reference sequence). The CDR3 region is CASSQVGLKETQYF. The CDR3, as DNA: TGTGCCAGCAGCCAAGTCGGACTAAAAGAGACCCAGTACTTC.

The chain recombines TRBV28 with TRBJ1-1, with D hard to call. The V end was cut by 4 bases, the J end by 0 bases, with 9 bases between. The CDR3 length is 14 residues. Germline assignment: CDR1 MDHEN and CDR2 SYDVKM. The DNA for the CDR3 is TGTGCCAGCAGTTCCGATCAGATGAACACTGAAGCTTTCTTT. Its translation is CASSSDQMNTEAFF.

The chain recombines TRBV11-3 with TRBJ2-7; 9 nucleotides line up with TRBD1. The CDR3 runs to 15 residues. Trimming removed 5 bases from V and 4 bases from J; junction bases left unmatched: 9. Germline V gives CDR1 SGHNT, CDR2 YENEEA. CDR3 region: CASSPGQGRTYEQYF. CDR3 in DNA: TGTGCCAGCAGCCCAGGACAGGGGAGGACTTACGAGCAGTACTTC.

The chain combines TRBV3-1 (or the pseudogene TRBV3-2) with TRBJ2-1; D perhaps matches TRBD2 (5 bases). There are 14 residues in the CDR3. Between the trimmed V and J ends, which lost 1 base and 6 bases, there was a span of 10 bases. Germline lookup yields CDR1 LGHDT and CDR2 YNNKEL (reference sequence). The DNA of the CDR3 is TGTGCCAGCAGCCAAGGAGGAGGTTCCAATGAGCAGTTCTTC. Translating it yields CASSQGGGSNEQFF.

This chain joins TRBV5-1 and TRBJ1-2; maybe TRBD1 (6 bases). The CDR3 has 19 residues. Germline V gene sequence: CDR1 SGHRS, CDR2 YFSETQ. The germline V and J ends were trimmed by 3 bases and 2 bases, with 26 bases remaining between them. In DNA form, the CDR3 reads TGCGCCAGCAGCTCCCCGGGGGCGGGGGAGCAGCGTCAAAACTATGGCTACACCTTC. Translated: CASSSPGAGEQRQNYGYTF.

This clone was recorded a few times. V usage is TRBV24-1 and J usage is TRBJ2-1; a possible D gene is TRBD2 (6 bases). The germline V and J ends were trimmed by 3 bases and 5 bases, with 13 bases remaining between them. This CDR3 has 15 residues. The germline CDR1 and CDR2 sequences are KGHDR and SFDVKD. The CDR3: CATSDRTGVDNEQFF. The CDR3 DNA reads as TGTGCCACCAGTGATCGGACGGGAGTAGACAATGAGCAGTTCTTC.

The gene calls are TRBV27 and TRBJ1-5; D not certain. The CDR3 sequence is 15 residues long. Germline CDR1 and CDR2: MNHEY and SMNVEV (reference sequence). Trimming cost V 4 bases and J 0 bases, with 10 bases left between them. The CDR3 protein is CASSSQVYSNQPQHF. DNA for the CDR3: TGTGCCAGCAGTTCCCAGGTTTATAGCAATCAGCCCCAGCATTTT.

The chain uses TRBV4-2 and TRBJ1-1; no definite D call. CDR1 is LGHNA and CDR2 is YNFKEQ in the germline V gene. The CDR3 is 13 residues long. The V end lost 4 bases, the J end lost 2 bases, and 8 bases lay between the germline ends. This CDR3 is CASSREDNTEAFF. In DNA form, the CDR3 reads TGTGCCAGCAGCCGGGAGGACAACACTGAAGCTTTCTTT.

The V gene is TRBV30, the J gene TRBJ1-1, with D possibly matching TRBD1 (6 bases). The CDR3 is 13 residues long. Trimming pared 3 bases from V and 6 bases from J, leaving 14 bases between. Germline V gene data show CDR1 as GTSNPN and CDR2 as SVGIG (reference sequence). The CDR3, as DNA: TGTGCCTGGAGACCCGAACAGGGTGCTGAAGCTTTCTTT. This encodes CAWRPEQGAEAFF.

V is TRBV2 and J is TRBJ2-5; D uncertain. The CDR3 has 12 amino acids. V lost 3 bases to trimming and J lost 1 base, with 3 bases between them. Per the germline V gene, CDR1 is SNHLY and CDR2 is FYNNEI. The CDR3: CASSDSQETQYF. CDR3 in DNA: TGTGCCAGCAGTGACAGCCAAGAGACCCAGTACTTC.

This clone occurred a few times. The rearrangement uses TRBV7-6 and TRBJ2-1; 9 bases agree with TRBD2. V was pared by 8 bases and J by 6 bases, with 8 bases of the junction left unmatched. The CDR3 runs 14 residues. Germline lookup yields CDR1 SGHVS and CDR2 FNYEAQ. The CDR3 region is CASALGAGGNEQFF. The CDR3 nucleotides are TGTGCCAGCGCTTTGGGAGCGGGAGGCAATGAGCAGTTCTTC.

The genes are TRBV9 and TRBJ2-5; 7 nucleotides align to TRBD1. V lost 1 base, J lost 1 base, and 4 bases stayed unmatched. There are 15 residues in the CDR3. The germline V gene encodes CDR1 SGDLS and CDR2 YYNGEE. DNA of the CDR3: TGTGCCAGCAGCGTAAACCCAGGGGGCCAAGAGACCCAGTACTTC. Its translation is CASSVNPGGQETQYF.

The CDR3 nucleotides read TGTGCCAGCAGTTTACCCCAAGGACAGGGGTCGACTTCCGGCTACACCTTC. It specifies CASSLPQGQGSTSGYTF. The rearrangement uses TRBV28 and TRBJ1-2, with 9 bases fitting TRBD1. Trimming cost V 2 bases and J 8 bases; bases outside gene matches: 15. The CDR3 has 17 amino acids. The germline V gene encodes CDR1 MDHEN and CDR2 SYDVKM.